The source of this T cell receptor (beta chain) is a study of blood T cell repertoires in COVID-19. The protocol was immunoSEQ multiplex PCR, while the TCRdb copy is restricted to in-frame clones and leaves out a portion. The table records 350,000 or so clones, roughly 85% of them present only once. The CDR3 is 12 amino acids. Germline V gene lookup returns CDR1 MNHNS and CDR2 SASEGT. Losses at the gene ends were 3 bases for V and 8 bases for J; bases not matched to a gene: 3. The specimen was PBMCs or T cells enriched from blood (not recorded which). The chain links TRBV6-1 to TRBJ1-2; 7 bases are shared with TRBD1. This sequence originates from a woman in her forties with acute COVID-19. The CDR3 loop reads CASSEQGVGYTF. The DNA for the CDR3 is TGTGCCAGCAGTGAGCAGGGGGTCGGCTACACCTTC.